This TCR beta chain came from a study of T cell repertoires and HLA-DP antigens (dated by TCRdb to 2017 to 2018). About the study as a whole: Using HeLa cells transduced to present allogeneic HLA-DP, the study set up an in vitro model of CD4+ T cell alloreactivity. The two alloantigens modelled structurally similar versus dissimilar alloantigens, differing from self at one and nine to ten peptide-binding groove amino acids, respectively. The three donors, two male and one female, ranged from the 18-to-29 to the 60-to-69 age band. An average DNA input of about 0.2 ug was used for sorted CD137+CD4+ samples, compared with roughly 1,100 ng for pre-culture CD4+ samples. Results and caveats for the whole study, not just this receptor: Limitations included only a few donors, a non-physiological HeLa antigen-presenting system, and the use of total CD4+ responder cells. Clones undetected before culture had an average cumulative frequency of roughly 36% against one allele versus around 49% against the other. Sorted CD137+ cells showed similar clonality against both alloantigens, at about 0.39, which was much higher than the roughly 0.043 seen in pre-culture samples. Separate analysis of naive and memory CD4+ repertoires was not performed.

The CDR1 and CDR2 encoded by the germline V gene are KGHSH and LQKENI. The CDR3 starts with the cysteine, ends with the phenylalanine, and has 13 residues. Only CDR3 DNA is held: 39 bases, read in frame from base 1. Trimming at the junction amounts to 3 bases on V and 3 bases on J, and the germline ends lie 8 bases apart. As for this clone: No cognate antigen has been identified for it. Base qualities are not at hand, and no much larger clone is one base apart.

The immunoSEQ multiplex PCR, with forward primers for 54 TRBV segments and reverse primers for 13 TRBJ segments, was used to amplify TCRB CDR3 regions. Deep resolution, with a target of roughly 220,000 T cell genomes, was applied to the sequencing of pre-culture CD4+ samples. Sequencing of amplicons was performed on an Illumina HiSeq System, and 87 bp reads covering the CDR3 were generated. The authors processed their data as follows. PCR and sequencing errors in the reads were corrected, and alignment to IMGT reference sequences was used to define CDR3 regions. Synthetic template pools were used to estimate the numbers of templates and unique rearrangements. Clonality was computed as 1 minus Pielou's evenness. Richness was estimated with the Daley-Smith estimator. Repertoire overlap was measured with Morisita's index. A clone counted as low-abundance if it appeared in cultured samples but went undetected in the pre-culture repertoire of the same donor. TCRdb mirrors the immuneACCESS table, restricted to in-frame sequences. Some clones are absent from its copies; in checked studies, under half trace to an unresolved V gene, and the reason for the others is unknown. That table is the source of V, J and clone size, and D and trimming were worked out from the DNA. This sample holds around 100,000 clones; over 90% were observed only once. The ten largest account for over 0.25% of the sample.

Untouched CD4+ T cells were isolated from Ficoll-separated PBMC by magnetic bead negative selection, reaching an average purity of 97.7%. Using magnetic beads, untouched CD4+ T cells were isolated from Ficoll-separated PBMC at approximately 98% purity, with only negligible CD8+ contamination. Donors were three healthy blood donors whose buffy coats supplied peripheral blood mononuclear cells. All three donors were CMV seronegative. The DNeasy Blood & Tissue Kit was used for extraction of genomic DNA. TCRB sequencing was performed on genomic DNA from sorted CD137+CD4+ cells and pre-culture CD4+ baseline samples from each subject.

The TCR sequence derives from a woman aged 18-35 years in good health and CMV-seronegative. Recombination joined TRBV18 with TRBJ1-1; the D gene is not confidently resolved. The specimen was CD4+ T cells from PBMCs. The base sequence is TGTGCCAGCTCACCCGGACGGTACACTGAAGCTTTCTTT. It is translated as CASSPGRYTEAFF. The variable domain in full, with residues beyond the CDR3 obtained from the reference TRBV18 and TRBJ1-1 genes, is NAGVMQNPRHLVRRRGQEARLRCSPMKGHSHVYWYRQLPEEGLKFMVYLQKENIIDESGMPKERFSAEFPKEGPSILRIQQVVRGDSAAYFCASSPGRYTEAFFGQGTRLTVV.